This note documents a single T cell receptor beta chain sequence. Its antigen remains unidentified. No much larger clone is present one base from it, and per-base qualities are unavailable. This specimen belongs to a study of regulatory T cells in long-lasting Graves disease (dated by TCRdb to the early 2020s). As for the study more broadly: In the newly diagnosed Graves' disease group, patients had been taking antithyroid drugs for less than 3 months. Persistent Graves' disease patients were compared with newly diagnosed Graves' disease patients by peripheral blood TCR sequencing and RNA sequencing. The study was conducted in China and was registered as a clinical trial. TCR sequencing covered 13 persistent and approximately 20 newly diagnosed Graves' disease patients, some 33 samples in total. The investigation overall reported the following: Only the TCR beta chain was sequenced and analyzed. Persistent patients shared more public clonotypes among themselves (around 2,500) than newly diagnosed patients did (over 900). The study examined only peripheral blood because the primary lesion, thyroid tissue, could not be accessed. Persistent disease showed preferential use of TRBV28, TRBJ1-2 and TRBJ2-5, whereas newly diagnosed disease favored TRBV20-1 and TRBJ2-1. Compared with newly diagnosed patients, persistent Graves' disease patients had lower TCR Shannon entropy and fewer highly expanded clones, which suggests clonal expansion. As a limitation, the authors acknowledged that the small sample size may reduce accuracy.

Reading the germline V gene gives CDR1 SGHRS and CDR2 YFSETQ. For this chain, trimming is 2 bases at the V end and 6 bases at the J end, and the number of junction bases without a gene match is 6. Reading from cysteine to phenylalanine, the CDR3 counts 15 amino acids. The CDR3 DNA has 45 bases and is translated from base 1. The intended sense of this specimen's time point label: newly diagnosed GD, antithyroid drugs for less than 3 months. For both TCR sequencing and RNA sequencing, RNA was extracted from PBMCs using TRIzol. The diagnosis of Graves' disease was made according to American Thyroid Association guidelines. Patients were recruited from an endocrinology department in Xi'an, China. From each patient, approximately 9 milliliters of peripheral blood was collected into an EDTA anticoagulant tube. Ficoll Paque Plus density gradient separation was used to isolate PBMCs, and no further T cell sorting was performed. An Agilent 2100 Bioanalyzer and agarose gel were used to check RNA quality, and a NanoDrop 2000 was used to measure RNA concentration.

The library was built by means of multiplex PCR. The sequencer was an Illumina HiSeq 4000. iRepertoire HTBI primers and Arm-PCR amplification of CDR3 regions were used to construct TCR beta libraries. Before sequencing, the PCR products underwent gel purification. On the authors' methods: A total of 60 to 80 TRBV and under 15 TRBJ segments were identified across samples and were used for gene usage analysis of CDR3 amino acid clonotypes. Filtered high-quality paired reads were merged into contigs using COPE and FqMerger. BLAST was used to align contigs to IMGT TRBV, TRBD and TRBJ reference genes, with CDR3 defined following IMGT. Highly expanded clones were defined as clonotypes with a frequency above 0.1%. Repertoire diversity was measured by Shannon entropy, and V-J evenness by the Gini coefficient. Clonotypes shared by more than one individual were considered public. In-frame beta chains were kept once TCRdb had trimmed the public reads at Q25 with fastp and called clones with MiXCR. Rows with a matching CDR3 protein are joined into one entry that keeps the most common DNA and genes. The V and J calls come from TCRdb's annotation, not from the publication. The sample table holds 500,000 or so distinct CDR3 sequences, of which approximately 14% were seen once. The biggest ten clones account for approximately 17% of the sample.

These same data were also listed under a study on T cells in Graves' hyperthyroidism and ophthalmopathy. As that second paper reports: A patient counted as having stable Graves' hyperthyroidism if no progression to ophthalmopathy occurred over 18 months of follow-up. Hyperthyroidism patients were aged 18 to 65 years and newly diagnosed, with disease duration of less than 2 months. Exclusion was applied to patients with uncontrolled infections, other autoimmune diseases, pregnancy or lactation. Clinical symptoms, serum thyroxine and TRAb, thyroid ultrasound, and orbital computed tomography formed the basis for the diagnoses. For the first round of RT-PCR on the TCR CDR3, the HTBI primer set was used together with the Qiagen OneStep RT-PCR kit. Blood samples also contained most of the expanded thyroid clonotypes (frequency above 0.001), which suggests that blood repertoires may reflect thyroid immune responses. A 13 V-J signature model separated ophthalmopathy from stable hyperthyroidism, with about 90% sensitivity and about 81% specificity in cross-validation and 80%/75% in testing. In validation, progression to ophthalmopathy was predicted by the model with 55% to 71% sensitivity and nearly 75% specificity, a median of roughly six months before onset. To identify TCR V-J signatures that set the groups apart, the researchers used a discovery cohort of more than 95 patients, made up of fewer than 50 with Graves' ophthalmopathy and about 60 with stable Graves' hyperthyroidism. An independent validation cohort of under 20 hyperthyroidism patients and roughly 16 patients who later progressed to ophthalmopathy tested prospective prediction of ophthalmopathy. The 100 discovery patients were randomly split 7:3 into training and test sets. In several Graves' hyperthyroidism patients, the study also compared T-cell repertoires from thyroid tissue with T-cell repertoires from blood. After blood sampling, hyperthyroidism patients were treated with methimazole at a starting dose of 30 mg daily, and ophthalmopathy patients were treated with high-dose intravenous methylprednisolone. Libraries were constructed in a second round of multiplex PCR, after which size selection and purification were carried out. Libraries were sequenced paired-end with 100 bp reads on an Illumina HiSeq2000. Raw data were processed with SOAPnuke, discarding reads with adapters, uncalled bases, mean Phred below 15, or no exact constant-primer or identifier match. COPE v1.2.5 was used to merge the high-quality paired reads, and each unique nucleotide sequence was defined as a clonotype. Clonotypes were aligned to IMGT TRBV, TRBD and TRBJ reference segments using MiTCR v1.1. Only V-J combinations with frequency above 0.0001, covering 99.2% of repertoires, were analysed. A TCS score was defined as the ratio between F50 (clonal expansion) and ExV (chaos), using BLOSUM62-based TCRdist between CDR3 peptides within each V-J. Welch's t-statistics and random forest reduced several hundred V-J features to about 13, which were used in a naive Bayes classifier (R e1071). No statistical method was used to set the sample size in advance, and investigators knew the group allocation. According to the paper, TCR Vbeta CDR3 sequencing was carried out on about 140 peripheral blood samples, which came from 40 to 45 ophthalmopathy, about 75 hyperthyroidism and some 17 progressor patients.

This sample comprised peripheral blood mononuclear cells (PBMCs), obtained at new diagnosis, from a patient treated with antithyroid drugs. This clonotype was sampled from a woman between 50 and 59 years old with Graves disease. Donor details come from another sample of the same person, matched by shared clones. The rearrangement combines TRBV5-1 with TRBJ2-1, with 9 central nucleotides matching TRBD2. Read as DNA, the sequence is TGCGCCAGCAGCTTCGGGCTAGCGGGACGCAATGAGCAGTTCTTC. It translates as CASSFGLAGRNEQFF.